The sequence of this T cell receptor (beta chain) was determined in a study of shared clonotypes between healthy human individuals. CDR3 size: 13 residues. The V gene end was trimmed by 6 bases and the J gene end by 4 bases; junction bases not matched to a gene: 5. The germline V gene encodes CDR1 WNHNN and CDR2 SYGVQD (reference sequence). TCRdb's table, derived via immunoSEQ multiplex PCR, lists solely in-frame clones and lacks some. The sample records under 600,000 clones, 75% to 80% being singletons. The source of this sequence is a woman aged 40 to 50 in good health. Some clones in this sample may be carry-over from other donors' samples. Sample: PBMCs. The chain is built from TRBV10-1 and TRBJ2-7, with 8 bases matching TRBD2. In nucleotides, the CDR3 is TGCGCCAGCAGGCAAACTAGCGGATACGAGCAGTACTTC. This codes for CASRQTSGYEQYF.